This passage covers 18 T cell receptor beta chains from one sample sequenced in a study of T cell responses to AZD1222 COVID-19 vaccine (dated by TCRdb to the early 2020s). Library preparation used the immunoSEQ multiplex PCR assay. The clones in this table, taken by TCRdb from immuneACCESS, are in-frame only. Not every clone is retained; where verified, under half of the shortfall comes from an unresolved V gene, and the cause of the rest is unknown. Within this sample are some 100,000 clones, with 90% to 95% of them counted one time only. The ten largest clones capture approximately 3.1% of the sample. The intended sense of this specimen's time point label: about 28 days (+/-7) after the second vaccine dose. The specimen comprised peripheral blood, sampled 28 days after the second AZD1222 dose. The receptors stem from an adult who received the AZD1222 COVID-19 vaccine.

The sample holds a few counts of this clone. The rearrangement joins TRBV7-9 to TRBJ2-6, with D possibly called TRBD1 or TRBD2 (5 bases each). Germline loops: CDR1 SEHNR, CDR2 FQNEAQ (reference sequence). Trimming stripped 1 base from V and 2 bases from J, with 18 bases between. This CDR3 has 19 amino acids. CDR3 loop: CASSLELVWGKAGANVLTF. The DNA for the CDR3 is TGTGCCAGCAGCTTAGAGCTCGTGTGGGGGAAAGCTGGGGCCAACGTCCTGACTTTC.

The rearrangement joins TRBV7-2 to TRBJ2-1, with D perhaps matching TRBD1 (5 bases). Germline V CDR1 and CDR2: SGHTA, FQGNSA. Trimming removed 5 bases from V and 9 bases from J, with 17 bases in between. The CDR3 is made up of 14 amino acids. This CDR3 reads CASSARDLGVEQFF. DNA for the CDR3: TGTGCCAGCAGCGCACGAGATCTAGGGGTTGAGCAGTTCTTC.

The chain uses TRBV7-2 and TRBJ2-3, with 9 bases fitting TRBD2. V shed 2 bases and J 2 bases; nucleotides not matched to a gene: 2. The CDR3 is 15 residues long. Germline CDR1 and CDR2: SGHTA and FQGNSA. The CDR3 region has the DNA TGTGCCAGCAGCTTACAGCGGGGGGCCACAGATACGCAGTATTTT. This codes for CASSLQRGATDTQYF.

This clone was recorded once. The V call is TRBV18, the J call TRBJ1-5, with 7 bases lining up with TRBD1. V lost 2 bases and J lost 3; bases outside the gene matches: 4. Germline V gene sequence: CDR1 KGHSH, CDR2 LQKENI. The CDR3 runs 15 residues. The CDR3 is CASSPTGAFNQPQHF. In DNA, the CDR3 is TGTGCCAGCTCACCAACAGGGGCCTTCAATCAGCCCCAGCATTTT.

This clone showed up just a few times. The gene calls are TRBV11-3 and TRBJ1-1; TRBD1 might be the D (6 bases). The germline V gene has CDR1 SGHNT and CDR2 YENEEA. V lost 5 bases to trimming and J lost 5 bases, with 15 bases between them. The CDR3 length is 14 residues. The CDR3 DNA is TGTGCCAGCAGCATAACAGGGCTTGGGACTGAAGCTTTCTTT. Translation gives CASSITGLGTEAFF.

The chain uses TRBV5-1 and TRBJ2-7, with D possibly TRBD2 on 5 matching bases. Trimming removed 0 bases from V and 0 bases from J, with 10 bases in between. This CDR3 contains 15 residues. Per germline, CDR1 SGHRS and CDR2 YFSETQ. The CDR3 protein is CASSLAAGSSYEQYF. The CDR3 DNA is TGCGCCAGCAGCTTGGCCGCGGGTAGCTCCTACGAGCAGTACTTC. Full variable domain (remainder filled in from reference TRBV5-1 and TRBJ2-7): KAGVTQTPRYLIKTRGQQVTLSCSPISGHRSVSWYQQTPGQGLQFLFEYFSETQRNKGNFPGRFSGRQFSNSRSEMNVSTLELGDSALYLCASSLAAGSSYEQYFGPGTRLTVT.

The chain carries TRBV9 and TRBJ1-1, with TRBD1 as a possible D gene (5 bases). Trimming cost V 0 bases and J 4 bases, with 7 bases left between them. This CDR3 contains 13 residues. CDR1 is SGDLS and CDR2 is YYNGEE in the germline V gene. CDR3 in amino acids: CASSVDRGTEAFF. The CDR3 coding sequence is TGTGCCAGCAGCGTAGATAGGGGCACTGAAGCTTTCTTT.

The CDR3 region has the DNA TGTGCCACCAGCAGAGACAGGGGAGGTCGTCAGCCCCAGCATTTT. It specifies CATSRDRGGRQPQHF. The chain joins TRBV15 to TRBJ1-5, with TRBD1 as a possible D gene (6 bases). V was trimmed by 0 bases and J by 6 bases, leaving 12 bases between them. This CDR3 is 15 amino acids long. Germline CDR1 and CDR2: LNHNV and YYDKDF (reference sequence).

The chain recombines TRBV18 with TRBJ2-1; D not certain. The CDR3 spans 12 residues. Germline V gene lookup returns CDR1 KGHSH and CDR2 LQKENI. V lost 5 bases, J lost 3 bases, and 5 bases lay in between. DNA of the CDR3: TGTGCCAGCTCAGCTATCTACAATGAGCAGTTCTTC. Encoded protein: CASSAIYNEQFF.

V and J are TRBV11-2 and TRBJ2-5; D uncertain. CDR3 length equals 13 residues. CDR1 is SGHAT, CDR2 FQNNGV, per germline. V was shortened by 5 bases and J by 4 bases, with 11 bases between the two germline ends. CDR3 coding DNA: TGTGCCAGCAGCGCCCACCTTACAGAGACCCAGTACTTC. It yields the protein CASSAHLTETQYF.

The V call is TRBV30, the J call TRBJ1-4; unclear D gene. Germline CDR1 reads GTSNPN; CDR2 reads SVGIG (reference sequence). There are 14 residues in the CDR3. The germline V and J ends were trimmed by 2 bases and 1 base, with 8 bases remaining between them. The CDR3 DNA is TGTGCCTGGAGTCCAGCCTTAACTAATGAAAAACTGTTTTTT. It translates to CAWSPALTNEKLFF.

The rearrangement joins TRBV6-8 to TRBJ1-1; D is unresolved. The V end lost 5 bases, the J end lost 0 bases, and 16 bases lay between the germline ends. The germline V gene has CDR1 MNHGY and CDR2 SAAAGT. CDR3 length: 16 amino acids. As DNA, the CDR3 is TGTGCCAGCAGTGGCGCCCCCCTCCAGGTGAACACTGAAGCTTTCTTT. It encodes CASSGAPLQVNTEAFF.

The genes are TRBV5-4 and TRBJ2-1, with 8 positions matching TRBD1. This CDR3 region has 15 residues. The germline V gene encodes CDR1 SGHNT and CDR2 YYREEE (reference sequence). V shed 2 bases, J shed 9 bases, and the junction held 10 bases outside the gene matches. Written as DNA, the CDR3 is TGTGCCAGCAGCTTAGGACAGGGTGTAGTTGGTGAGCAGTTCTTC. It yields the protein CASSLGQGVVGEQFF.

The rearrangement links TRBV28 to TRBJ1-1; D not resolved. This CDR3 has 12 residues. CDR1 and CDR2 (germline): MDHEN, SYDVKM. Trimming removed 5 bases at V and 11 bases at J, with 15 bases between. The CDR3 is CASSLRGFRAFF. CDR3 sequence (DNA): TGTGCCAGCAGTCTACGGGGTTTTCGCGCTTTCTTT.

CDR3 coding DNA: TGTGCCAGCAGCTCCAACTTGAACACTGAAGCTTTCTTT. Its translation: CASSSNLNTEAFF. The V gene is TRBV11-2, the J gene TRBJ1-1; D unresolved. V gave up 4 bases and J gave up 0 bases, with 6 bases separating them. The germline V gene encodes CDR1 SGHAT and CDR2 FQNNGV. The CDR3 length is 13 residues.

The chain is built from TRBV4-1 and TRBJ1-1; 9 bases are shared with TRBD1. Germline loops: CDR1 MGHRA, CDR2 YSYEKL. The junction had 9 bases not matched to a gene; V was cut back by 4 bases and J by 3 bases. The CDR3 contains 16 residues. CDR3 nucleotide sequence: TGCGCCAGCAGCCCCGGGGGACAGGGAGGGGACACTGAAGCTTTCTTT. Protein: CASSPGGQGGDTEAFF.

V gene TRBV18 combines with J gene TRBJ1-5; D not resolved. V was cut by 1 base and J by 3 bases, with 7 bases left in between. The CDR3 length is 14 residues. Germline loops: CDR1 KGHSH, CDR2 LQKENI. The CDR3 reads CASSPLGTNQPQHF. As DNA, the CDR3 is TGTGCCAGCTCACCACTCGGCACCAATCAGCCCCAGCATTTT.

The chain is built from TRBV6-5 and TRBJ2-5; unclear D gene. Germline CDR1 and CDR2: MNHEY and SVGAGI. The CDR3 length is 14 residues. V shed 6 bases and J shed 7 bases, with 18 bases lying between them. CDR3 amino acids: CASSPPHPSMTQYF. CDR3 nucleotide sequence: TGTGCCAGCAGCCCCCCCCACCCCTCCATGACCCAGTACTTC.